Following are 14 T cell receptor beta chains from one sample sequenced in a study of cytomegalovirus exposure and HLA in healthy donors. A multiplex PCR was run with 60 Vbeta primers and 13 Jbeta primers. Profiling relied on immunoSEQ multiplex PCR, and the TCRdb table lists in-frame clones only, not all of them. The repertoire holds 94,000 or so clones, with around 71% as singletons. The sequenced material came from PBMCs. Receptors were obtained from a man between 60 and 70 years old in good health and CMV-seronegative.

The chain carries TRBV7-2 and TRBJ2-1; 7 bases fit TRBD1. This CDR3 comprises 15 residues. The trim removed 0 bases at V and 7 bases at J, leaving 6 bases unmatched. Germline V CDR1 and CDR2: SGHTA, FQGNSA. The chain's CDR3 is CASSLAGQGVNEQFF. In nucleotides, the CDR3 is TGTGCCAGCAGCTTAGCGGGGCAGGGGGTTAATGAGCAGTTCTTC.

V usage is TRBV5-4 and J usage is TRBJ2-5; 8 nucleotides align to TRBD1. The trim removed 7 bases at V and 5 bases at J, leaving 16 bases unmatched. The CDR3 contains 16 residues. Germline V gene data show CDR1 as SGHNT and CDR2 as YYREEE (reference sequence). The chain's CDR3 is CASGRYDRGSWETQYF. CDR3 coding DNA: TGTGCCAGCGGCAGATATGACAGGGGCTCGTGGGAGACCCAGTACTTC.

This clone was counted a single time. This chain uses TRBV5-4 with TRBJ2-7, with TRBD1 identical over 7 bases. V gave up 5 bases and J gave up 1 base; unmatched junction bases: 6. This CDR3 comprises 14 residues. Germline V lookup: CDR1 SGHNT, CDR2 YYREEE (reference sequence). CDR3 nucleotide sequence: TGTGCCAGCAGTCGGGACAGCTTGTCCTACGAGCAGTACTTC. This encodes CASSRDSLSYEQYF. Looking up the rest from reference TRBV5-4 and TRBJ2-7 gives the full variable domain: ETGVTQSPTHLIKTRGQQVTLRCSSQSGHNTVSWYQQALGQGPQFIFQYYREEENGRGNFPPRFSGLQFPNYSSELNVNALELDDSALYLCASSRDSLSYEQYFGPGTRLTVT.

The chain couples TRBV19 to TRBJ2-2; perhaps TRBD2 as D (7 bases). V gave up 1 base and J gave up 2 bases, with 8 bases separating them. CDR3 length: 15 amino acids. The germline CDR1 and CDR2 sequences are LNHDA and SQIVND (reference sequence). CDR3 in DNA: TGTGCCAGTAGTATAGGCGGGGGCAACACCGGGGAGCTGTTTTTT. Amino acid sequence: CASSIGGGNTGELFF.

The gene calls are TRBV29-1 and TRBJ1-2; D is unclear. The CDR3 contains 12 residues. The germline gives CDR1 SQVTM, CDR2 ANQGSEA. V gave up 4 bases and J gave up 5 bases, with 11 bases separating them. CDR3 sequence (DNA): TGCAGCGTTGTGGTCGGGGATTATGGCTACACCTTC. Protein: CSVVVGDYGYTF.

The sample holds a few counts of this clone. J is TRBJ2-1 and V is TRBV4-3, with 10 bases that match TRBD2. The CDR3 covers 15 residues. J was trimmed by 4 bases and V by 0 bases; bases with no gene match: 0. Germline V gives CDR1 LGHNA, CDR2 YSLEER. The CDR3 DNA follows: TGCGCCAGCAGCCAAGATAGCGGGGGGTACAATGAGCAGTTCTTC. Translating it yields CASSQDSGGYNEQFF.

The count of this clone is one. A junction boundary mismatches the germline segment, possibly from a read error. The chain uses TRBV19 and TRBJ2-2; D is perhaps TRBD1 (7 bases). The CDR3 totals 14 residues. Germline CDR1 and CDR2: LNHDA and SQIVND (reference sequence). The CDR3 sequence: CVSSGSGGPGELFF. The CDR3 DNA is TGTGTCAGTAGTGGGTCAGGGGGGCCCGGGGAGCTGTTTTTT.

In this sample, this clone turned up a few times. CDR3 residues: CATIGRTMNTEAFF. The CDR3 DNA follows: TGTGCCACCATAGGGAGAACAATGAACACTGAAGCTTTCTTT. The rearrangement links TRBV27 to TRBJ1-1, with D unresolved. Trimming removed 10 bases from V and 0 bases from J, with 15 bases in between. Germline lookup yields CDR1 MNHEY and CDR2 SMNVEV (reference sequence). CDR3 length equals 14 residues.

The chain links TRBV11-2 to TRBJ2-2; D not certain. The CDR3 runs to 14 residues. Germline CDR1 SGHAT, CDR2 FQNNGV. With 5 bases removed from V and 8 bases from J, the gap between germline ends came to 15 bases. The CDR3 is CASSGALASGELFF. CDR3 nucleotide sequence: TGTGCCAGCAGCGGAGCCCTGGCCTCAGGGGAGCTGTTTTTT.

This clone occurred a few times. The rearrangement uses TRBV7-6 and TRBJ2-7; no firm D call. V dropped 1 base and J dropped 3 bases, with 13 bases sitting between them. This CDR3 spans 15 amino acids. Germline loops: CDR1 SGHVS, CDR2 FNYEAQ. The CDR3 loop reads CASSLGSAQVYEQYF. CDR3 nucleotide sequence: TGTGCCAGCAGCTTAGGGTCCGCACAAGTCTACGAGCAGTACTTC.

The V gene is TRBV5-1, the J gene TRBJ1-6; weak D call: TRBD1 (6 bases). V dropped 4 bases and J dropped 0 bases, with 11 bases sitting between them. Germline V gene data show CDR1 as SGHRS and CDR2 as YFSETQ. The CDR3 has 16 amino acids. CDR3: CASSPGQSSYNSPLHF. The CDR3 DNA sequence: TGCGCCAGCAGCCCTGGACAGAGCTCCTATAATTCACCCCTCCACTTT.

With regard to this clone: At one of its ends the junction is not consistent with the germline gene, which may arise from a read error. The chain is built from TRBV6-1 and TRBJ2-7, with 8 bases identical to TRBD1. This CDR3 comprises 13 residues. The germline gives CDR1 MNHNS, CDR2 SASEGT. In DNA form, the CDR3 reads TGTGCCAGCAGTGACTCAAGGGGGGACAGGACTAACTTC. Encoded protein: CASSDSRGDRTNF.

This rearrangement joins TRBV30 to TRBJ2-1, with D perhaps TRBD2 (6 bases). V was trimmed by 7 bases and J by 2 bases, leaving 9 bases between them. The length of the CDR3 is 12 residues. From germline, CDR1 is GTSNPN and CDR2 SVGIG (reference sequence). The CDR3 DNA reads as TGTGCCTACCCGGGGGCCTACAATGAGCAGTTCTTC. This sequence encodes CAYPGAYNEQFF.

The chain couples TRBV6-5 to TRBJ1-4, with D possibly matching TRBD1 (5 bases). The CDR3 contains 15 residues. V was shortened by 4 bases and J by 4 bases, with 13 bases between the two germline ends. The germline CDR1 and CDR2 sequences are MNHEY and SVGAGI. CDR3 nucleotides: TGTGCCAGCAGTTCTTCCGGGACTATTAATGAAAAACTGTTTTTT. This translates into CASSSSGTINEKLFF.